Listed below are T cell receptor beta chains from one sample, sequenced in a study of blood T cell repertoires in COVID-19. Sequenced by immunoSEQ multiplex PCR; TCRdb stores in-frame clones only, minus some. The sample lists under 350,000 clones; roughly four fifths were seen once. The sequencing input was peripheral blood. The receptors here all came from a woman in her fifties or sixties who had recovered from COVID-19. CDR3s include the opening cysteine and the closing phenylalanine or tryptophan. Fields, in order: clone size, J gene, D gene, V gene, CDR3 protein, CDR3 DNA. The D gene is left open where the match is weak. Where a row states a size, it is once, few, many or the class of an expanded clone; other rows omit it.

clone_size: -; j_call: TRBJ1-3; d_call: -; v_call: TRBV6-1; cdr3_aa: CASSEESGGPYTIYF; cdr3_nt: TGTGCCAGCAGTGAAGAAAGCGGGGGGCCATACACCATATATTTT
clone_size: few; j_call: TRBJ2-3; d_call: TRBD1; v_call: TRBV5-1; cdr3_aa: CASSPGQGLDTQYF; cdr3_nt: TGCGCCAGCAGCCCGGGACAGGGGTTAGATACGCAGTATTTT
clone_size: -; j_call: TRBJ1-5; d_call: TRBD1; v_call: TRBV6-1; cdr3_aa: CASSEGTGREYQPQHF; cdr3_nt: TGTGCCAGCAGTGAGGGGACAGGGAGGGAATATCAGCCCCAGCATTTT
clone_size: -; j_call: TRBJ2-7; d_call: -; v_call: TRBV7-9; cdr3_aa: CASRNPGENYEQYF; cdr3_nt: TGTGCCAGCAGGAACCCCGGGGAAAACTACGAGCAGTACTTC
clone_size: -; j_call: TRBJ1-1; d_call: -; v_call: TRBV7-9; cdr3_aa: CASSLQWQVAEAFF; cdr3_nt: TGTGCCAGCAGCTTACAATGGCAGGTGGCTGAAGCTTTCTTT
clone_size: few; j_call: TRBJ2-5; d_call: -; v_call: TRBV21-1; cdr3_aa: CASSKAPRDNQETQYF; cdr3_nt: TGTGCCAGCAGCAAAGCCCCCCGGGACAACCAAGAGACCCAGTACTTC
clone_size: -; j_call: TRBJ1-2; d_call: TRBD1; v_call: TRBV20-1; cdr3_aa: CSASRGQNLGYGYTF; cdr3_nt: TGCAGTGCTAGTAGGGGACAGAACCTGGGCTATGGCTACACCTTC
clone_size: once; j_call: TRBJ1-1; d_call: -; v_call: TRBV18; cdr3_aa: CASSNRRNTEAFF; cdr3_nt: TGTGCCAGCTCGAACAGGAGGAACACTGAAGCTTTCTTT
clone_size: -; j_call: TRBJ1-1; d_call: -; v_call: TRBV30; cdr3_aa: CAWSPQGPANAFF; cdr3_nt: TGTGCCTGGAGTCCACAAGGTCCAGCGAATGCTTTCTTT
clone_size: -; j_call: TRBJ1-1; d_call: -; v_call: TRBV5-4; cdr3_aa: CAWKVARDTEAFF; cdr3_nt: TGTGCCTGGAAGGTGGCCAGGGACACTGAAGCTTTCTTT
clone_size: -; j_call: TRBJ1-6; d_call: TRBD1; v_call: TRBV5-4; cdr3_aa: CASSREGAEGPNSPLHF; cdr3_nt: TGTGCCAGCAGCCGGGAGGGGGCAGAGGGACCGAATTCACCCCTCCACTTT
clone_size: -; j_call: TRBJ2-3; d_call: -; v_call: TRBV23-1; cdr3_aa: CASSHLGGGRGTDTQYF; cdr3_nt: TGCGCCAGCAGTCACCTGGGGGGGGGCCGCGGCACAGATACGCAGTATTTT
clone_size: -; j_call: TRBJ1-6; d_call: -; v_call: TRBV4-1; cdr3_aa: CASSQVVSSYNSPLHF; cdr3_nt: TGCGCCAGCAGCCAAGTCGTGAGCTCCTATAATTCACCCCTCCACTTT
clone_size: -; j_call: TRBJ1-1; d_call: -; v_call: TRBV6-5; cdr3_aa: CASYSAVEAFF; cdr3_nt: TGTGCCAGCTATTCGGCGGTTGAAGCTTTCTTT
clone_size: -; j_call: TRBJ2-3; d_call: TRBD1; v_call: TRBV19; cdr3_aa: CASSSGQVHTDTQYF; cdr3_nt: TGTGCCAGTAGTAGCGGACAGGTTCACACAGATACGCAGTATTTT
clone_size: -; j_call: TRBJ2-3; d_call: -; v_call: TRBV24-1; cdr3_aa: CATSDKSGWYTDTQYF; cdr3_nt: TGTGCCACCAGTGATAAGTCGGGGTGGTACACAGATACGCAGTATTTT
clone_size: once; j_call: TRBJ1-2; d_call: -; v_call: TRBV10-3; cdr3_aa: CAISEPPFVGDNYGYTF; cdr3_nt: TGTGCCATCAGTGAGCCGCCGTTTGTGGGAGATAACTATGGCTACACCTTC
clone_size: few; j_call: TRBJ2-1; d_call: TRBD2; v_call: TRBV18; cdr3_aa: CASSPILAGGRNEQFF; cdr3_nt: TGTGCCAGCTCACCAATCCTAGCGGGGGGGCGAAATGAGCAGTTCTTC
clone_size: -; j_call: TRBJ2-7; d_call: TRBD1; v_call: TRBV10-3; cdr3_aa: CAITQQGAGEQYF; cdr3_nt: TGTGCCATCACCCAACAGGGGGCCGGCGAGCAGTACTTC
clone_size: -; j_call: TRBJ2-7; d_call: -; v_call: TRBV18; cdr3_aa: CASSPPGRGWYEQYF; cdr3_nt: TGTGCCAGCTCACCACCAGGCAGGGGTTGGTACGAGCAGTACTTC
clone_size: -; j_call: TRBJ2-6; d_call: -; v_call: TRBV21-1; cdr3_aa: CASSKESRTGGSGANVLTF; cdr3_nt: TGTGCCAGCAGCAAAGAGAGTCGGACAGGGGGCTCTGGGGCCAACGTCCTGACTTTC
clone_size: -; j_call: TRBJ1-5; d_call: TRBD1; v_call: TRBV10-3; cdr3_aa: CAINQGGMDQPQHF; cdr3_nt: TGTGCCATCAACCAAGGGGGCATGGATCAGCCCCAGCATTTT
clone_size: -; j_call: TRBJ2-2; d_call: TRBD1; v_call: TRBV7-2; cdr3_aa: CASSPGQGYTGELFF; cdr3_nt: TGTGCCAGCAGCCCTGGACAGGGTTACACCGGGGAGCTGTTTTTT
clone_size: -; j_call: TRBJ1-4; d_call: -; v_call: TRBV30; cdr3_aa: CAWVADRLSEKLFF; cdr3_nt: TGTGCCTGGGTCGCAGACAGGCTTTCGGAAAAACTGTTTTTT
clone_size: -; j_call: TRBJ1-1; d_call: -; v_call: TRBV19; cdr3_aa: CASSIPENTEAFF; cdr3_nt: TGTGCCAGTAGTATTCCAGAGAACACTGAAGCTTTCTTT
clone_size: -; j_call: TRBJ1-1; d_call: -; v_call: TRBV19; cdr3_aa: CASSIAPPQYMNTEAFF; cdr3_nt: TGTGCCAGTAGTATTGCCCCCCCACAGTACATGAACACTGAAGCTTTCTTT
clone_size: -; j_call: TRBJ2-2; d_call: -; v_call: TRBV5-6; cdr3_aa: CASSFGQPSGELFF; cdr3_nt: TGTGCCAGCAGCTTTGGACAGCCGTCCGGGGAGCTGTTTTTT
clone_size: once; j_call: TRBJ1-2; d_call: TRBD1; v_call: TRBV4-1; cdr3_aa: CASSQGTGFLGYTF; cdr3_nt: TGCGCCAGCAGCCAAGGGACAGGGTTTTTGGGCTACACCTTC
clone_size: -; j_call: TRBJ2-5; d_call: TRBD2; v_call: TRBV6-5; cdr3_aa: CASSYREGYQETQYF; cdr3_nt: TGTGCCAGCAGTTATCGGGAGGGGTACCAAGAGACCCAGTACTTC
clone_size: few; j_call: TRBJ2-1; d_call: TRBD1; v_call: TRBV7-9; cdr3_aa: CASSLGDRAHEQFF; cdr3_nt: TGTGCCAGCAGCTTAGGTGACAGGGCCCATGAGCAGTTCTTC
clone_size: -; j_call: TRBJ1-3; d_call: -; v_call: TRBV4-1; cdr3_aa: CASSQDSLGGAGNTIYF; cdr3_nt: TGCGCCAGCAGCCAAGATTCCTTGGGGGGAGCTGGAAACACCATATATTTT
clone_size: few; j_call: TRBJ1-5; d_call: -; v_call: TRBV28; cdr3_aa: CASSTPERGGQPQHF; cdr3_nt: TGTGCCAGCAGTACCCCCGAGCGCGGGGGGCAGCCCCAGCATTTT
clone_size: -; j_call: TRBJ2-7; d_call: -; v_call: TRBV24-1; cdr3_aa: CATSDPGVSYEQYF; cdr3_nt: TGTGCCACCAGTGATCCCGGGGTCTCCTACGAGCAGTACTTC